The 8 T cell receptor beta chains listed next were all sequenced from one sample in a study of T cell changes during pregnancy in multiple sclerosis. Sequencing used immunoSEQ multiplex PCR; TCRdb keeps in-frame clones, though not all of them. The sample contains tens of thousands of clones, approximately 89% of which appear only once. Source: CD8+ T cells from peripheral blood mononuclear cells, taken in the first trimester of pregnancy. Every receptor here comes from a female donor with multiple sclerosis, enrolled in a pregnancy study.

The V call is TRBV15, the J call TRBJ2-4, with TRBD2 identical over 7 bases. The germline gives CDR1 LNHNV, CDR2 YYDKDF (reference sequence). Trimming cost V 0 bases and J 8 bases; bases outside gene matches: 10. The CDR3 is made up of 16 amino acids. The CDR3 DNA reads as TGTGCCACCAGCAGAGAGGGCGGCGGGAGTACGTACATTCAGTACTTC. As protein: CATSREGGGSTYIQYF.

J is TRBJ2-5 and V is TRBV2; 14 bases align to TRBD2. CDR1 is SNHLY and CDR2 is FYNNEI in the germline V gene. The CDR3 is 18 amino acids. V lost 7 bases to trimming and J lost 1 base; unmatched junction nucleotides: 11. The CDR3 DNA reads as TGTGCCAGCACAAAGGGACTAGCGGGAGCTCCAGCCCAAGAGACCCAGTACTTC. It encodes CASTKGLAGAPAQETQYF.

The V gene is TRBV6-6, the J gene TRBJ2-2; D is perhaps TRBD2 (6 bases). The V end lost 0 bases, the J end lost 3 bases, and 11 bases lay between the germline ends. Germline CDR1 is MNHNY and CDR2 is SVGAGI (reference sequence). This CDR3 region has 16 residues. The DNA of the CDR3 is TGTGCCAGCAGTTACTCGCTCGGGGAGGACACCGGGGAGCTGTTTTTT. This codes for CASSYSLGEDTGELFF.

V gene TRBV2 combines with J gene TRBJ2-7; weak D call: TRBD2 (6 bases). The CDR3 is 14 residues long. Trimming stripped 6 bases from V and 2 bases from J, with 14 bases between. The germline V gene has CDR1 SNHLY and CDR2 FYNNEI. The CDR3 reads CASRGLGGPYEQYF. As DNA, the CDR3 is TGTGCCAGCAGGGGATTGGGGGGACCCTACGAGCAGTACTTC.

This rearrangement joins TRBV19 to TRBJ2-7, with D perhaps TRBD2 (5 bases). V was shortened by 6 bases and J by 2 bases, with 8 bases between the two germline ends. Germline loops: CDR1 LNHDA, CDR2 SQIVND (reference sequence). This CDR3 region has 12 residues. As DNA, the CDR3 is TGTGCCAGTAGCCCGGGGACCTACGAGCAGTACTTC. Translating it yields CASSPGTYEQYF.

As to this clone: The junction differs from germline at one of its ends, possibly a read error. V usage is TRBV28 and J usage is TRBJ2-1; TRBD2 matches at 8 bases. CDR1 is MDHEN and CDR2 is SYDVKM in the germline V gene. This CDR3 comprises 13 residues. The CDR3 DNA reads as TGCTGTGTGGTTCCGAGCGGGAGTTTTGAGCAGTTCTTC. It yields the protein CCVVPSGSFEQFF.

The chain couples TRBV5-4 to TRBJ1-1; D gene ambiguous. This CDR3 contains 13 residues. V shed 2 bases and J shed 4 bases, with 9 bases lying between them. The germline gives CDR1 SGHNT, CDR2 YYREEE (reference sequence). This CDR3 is CASSFKGGTEAFF. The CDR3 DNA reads TGTGCCAGCAGCTTCAAGGGAGGCACTGAAGCTTTCTTT.

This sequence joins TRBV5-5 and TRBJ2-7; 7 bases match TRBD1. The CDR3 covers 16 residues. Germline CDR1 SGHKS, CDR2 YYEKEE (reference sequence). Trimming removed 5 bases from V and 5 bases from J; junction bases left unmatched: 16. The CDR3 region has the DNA TGTGCCAGCAGTAACGATACAGGGGCCAGAGGGGACGAGCAGTACTTC. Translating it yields CASSNDTGARGDEQYF.